The 7 T cell receptor beta chains in this list originate from one sample, sequenced in a study of OX40 agonist ivuxolimab in advanced cancers. Here immunoSEQ multiplex PCR was the method, and the copy in TCRdb shows in-frame clones only, minus some. The sample carries fewer than 35,000 clones, approximately 89% recorded once. Sequencing used CD4+ or CD8+ T cells sorted from blood, obtained in a trial of the OX40 agonist ivuxolimab. The source is an adult with an advanced solid tumor such as melanoma, head and neck, liver or kidney cancer.

J is TRBJ1-1 and V is TRBV4-1; a possible D gene is TRBD1 (6 bases). Germline CDR1 reads MGHRA; CDR2 reads YSYEKL. V lost 3 bases and J lost 3, with 20 bases in between. This CDR3 region has 17 residues. CDR3 nucleotide sequence: TGCGCCAGCAGCCACTCCCAGGGGCGCGTCGGCGACACTGAAGCTTTCTTT. Amino acids: CASSHSQGRVGDTEAFF.

The rearrangement joins TRBV18 to TRBJ1-1; TRBD1 is a possible D gene (5 bases). The CDR3 covers 13 residues. CDR1 KGHSH and CDR2 LQKENI come from the germline V gene. Trimming stripped 3 bases from V and 6 bases from J, with 11 bases between. CDR3 nucleotide sequence: TGTGCCAGCTCACCTGGGGGGTCGGCTGAAGCTTTCTTT. It specifies CASSPGGSAEAFF.

Here the CDR3 reads CASSQDRNTEAFF. The CDR3 bases are TGCGCCAGCAGCCAAGATAGGAACACTGAAGCTTTCTTT. The V call is TRBV4-3, the J call TRBJ1-1; D gene ambiguous. This CDR3 has 13 residues. The germline V and J ends were trimmed by 0 bases and 1 base, with 3 bases remaining between them. CDR1 is LGHNA, CDR2 YSLEER, per germline.

In its sample, this clone was seen once. The chain is built from TRBV11-1 and TRBJ2-7; TRBD2 might be the D (5 bases). V was shortened by 6 bases and J by 2 bases, with 20 bases between the two germline ends. This CDR3 region has 16 residues. Germline lookup yields CDR1 SGHAT and CDR2 FQDESV (reference sequence). The CDR3 DNA follows: TGTGCCAGCAGTTTACGAGAGCGGCTCCCTACCTACGAGCAGTACTTC. It specifies CASSLRERLPTYEQYF.

V gene TRBV11-2 combines with J gene TRBJ2-3; TRBD2 matches at 9 bases. Germline values: CDR1 SGHAT, CDR2 FQNNGV. Trimming removed 5 bases from V and 2 bases from J; junction bases left unmatched: 14. This CDR3 contains 18 residues. In DNA, the CDR3 is TGTGCCAGCAGCCCACAGGGGCTAGCGGGGCTCGTCACAGATACGCAGTATTTT. It yields the protein CASSPQGLAGLVTDTQYF.

The V gene is TRBV15, the J gene TRBJ1-3; D gene unclear. With 0 bases removed from V and 0 bases from J, the gap between germline ends came to 9 bases. The CDR3 is 16 residues long. CDR1 LNHNV and CDR2 YYDKDF come from the germline V gene (reference sequence). The CDR3 coding sequence is TGTGCCACCAGCAGAGATAATACGCGCTCTGGAAACACCATATATTTT. It is translated as CATSRDNTRSGNTIYF.

The chain has TRBV25-1 and TRBJ2-7; D not certain. Trimming shortened V by 6 bases and J by 3 bases, and 9 bases separated the two germline ends. Germline CDR1 and CDR2: MGHDK and SYGVNS. This CDR3 comprises 12 residues. CDR3 loop: CASSDPHYEQYF. The CDR3 bases are TGTGCCAGCAGCGACCCTCACTACGAGCAGTACTTC.